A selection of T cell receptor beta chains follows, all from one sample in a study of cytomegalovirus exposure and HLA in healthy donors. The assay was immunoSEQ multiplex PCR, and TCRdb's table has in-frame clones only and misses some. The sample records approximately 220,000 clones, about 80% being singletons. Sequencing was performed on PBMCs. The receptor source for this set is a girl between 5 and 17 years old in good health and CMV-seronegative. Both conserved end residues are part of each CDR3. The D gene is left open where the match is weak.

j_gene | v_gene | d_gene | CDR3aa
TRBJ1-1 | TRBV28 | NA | CASSSPGRGAGNTEAFF
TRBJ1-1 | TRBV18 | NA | CASSGTQLNTEAFF
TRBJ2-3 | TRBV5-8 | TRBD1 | CASSFIDRDRGTQYF
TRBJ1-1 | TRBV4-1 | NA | CASSQDPGALGSEAFF
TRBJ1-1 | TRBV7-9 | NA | CASSLAIGTEAFF
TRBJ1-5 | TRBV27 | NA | CASSFIGQPQHF
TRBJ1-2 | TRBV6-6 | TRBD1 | CASSLRSGTGSGDYTF
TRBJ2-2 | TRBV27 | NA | CASSPGTGELFF
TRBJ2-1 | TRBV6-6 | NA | CASSRGQSSYNEQFF
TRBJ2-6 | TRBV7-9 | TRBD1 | CASSLGDRAFSGANVLTF
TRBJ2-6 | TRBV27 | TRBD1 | CASFPGQGSSGANVLTF
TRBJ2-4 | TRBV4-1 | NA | CASSQDRSGGSVAKNIQYF
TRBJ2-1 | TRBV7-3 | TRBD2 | CASSLLAGGYNEQFF
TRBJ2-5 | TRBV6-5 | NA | CASRNGGETQYF
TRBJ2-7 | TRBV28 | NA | CASSHNKGPGGSYEQYF
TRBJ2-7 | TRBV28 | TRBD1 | CASSSQGTPVVSEQYF
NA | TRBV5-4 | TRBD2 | CASSRGLAGGTSYEQYF
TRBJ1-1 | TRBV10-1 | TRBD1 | CASSHRQGMNTEAFF
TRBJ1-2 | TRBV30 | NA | CAWSRTGSYGYTF
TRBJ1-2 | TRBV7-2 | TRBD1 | CASSSRQGAYGYTF
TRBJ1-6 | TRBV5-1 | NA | CASRVAGELRSPLHF
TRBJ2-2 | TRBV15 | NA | CATSRVAGELFF
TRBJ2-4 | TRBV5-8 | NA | CASSFYLTGGEIGDIQYF
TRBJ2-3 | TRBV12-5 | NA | CASGRGSTDTQYF
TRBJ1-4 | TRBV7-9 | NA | CASSAGTPTNEKLFF
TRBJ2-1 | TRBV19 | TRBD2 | CASRGRELAGVKQFF
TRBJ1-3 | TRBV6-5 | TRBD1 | CATSDREASGNTIYF
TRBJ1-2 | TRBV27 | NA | CASREVGARGYTF
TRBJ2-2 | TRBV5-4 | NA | CASSMEGAGELFF
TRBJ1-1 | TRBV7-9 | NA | CASSASGGGFGTEAFF
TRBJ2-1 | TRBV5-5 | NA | CASSPENRNEQFF
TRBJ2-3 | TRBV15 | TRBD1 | CATSNRGTGSTDTQYF
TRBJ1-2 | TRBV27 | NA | CASRDPGYGGYTF
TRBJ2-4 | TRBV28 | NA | CASSLWNRAKNIQYF
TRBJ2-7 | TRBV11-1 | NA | CASSPETEGEQYF
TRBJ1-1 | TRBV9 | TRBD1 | CASSVGTGDKLNTEAFF
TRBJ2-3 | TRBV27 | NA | CAVGRTDTQYF
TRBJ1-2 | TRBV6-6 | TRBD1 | CASRRRTGGVLGYTF
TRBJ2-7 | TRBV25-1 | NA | CASIGSRKGAGVSGQYF
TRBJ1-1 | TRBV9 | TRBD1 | CASSDRQGKAFF
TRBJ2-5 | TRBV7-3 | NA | CASSKPGETQYF
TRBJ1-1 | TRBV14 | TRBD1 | CASSLGTGGTEAFF
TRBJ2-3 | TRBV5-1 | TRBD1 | CASSLGRARGPETDTQYF
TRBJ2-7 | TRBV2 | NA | CASSGQVYEQYF
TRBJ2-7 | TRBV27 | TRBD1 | CASSLGTGTHEQYF
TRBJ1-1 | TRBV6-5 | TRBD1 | CASSLTLTGGGEAFF
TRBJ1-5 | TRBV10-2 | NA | CASSVGGAGGQPQHF
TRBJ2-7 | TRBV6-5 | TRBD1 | CASRPVPQGANEQYF
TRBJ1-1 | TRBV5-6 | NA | CASSPRTGAEAFF
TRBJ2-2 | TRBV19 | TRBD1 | CASSTGQGTGGELFF
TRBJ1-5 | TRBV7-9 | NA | CASRHADQPQHF
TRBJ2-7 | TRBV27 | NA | CASRRKGLPYEQYF
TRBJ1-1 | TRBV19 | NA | CASRFQGPEAFF
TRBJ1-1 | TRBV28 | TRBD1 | CASTTGGGTEAFF